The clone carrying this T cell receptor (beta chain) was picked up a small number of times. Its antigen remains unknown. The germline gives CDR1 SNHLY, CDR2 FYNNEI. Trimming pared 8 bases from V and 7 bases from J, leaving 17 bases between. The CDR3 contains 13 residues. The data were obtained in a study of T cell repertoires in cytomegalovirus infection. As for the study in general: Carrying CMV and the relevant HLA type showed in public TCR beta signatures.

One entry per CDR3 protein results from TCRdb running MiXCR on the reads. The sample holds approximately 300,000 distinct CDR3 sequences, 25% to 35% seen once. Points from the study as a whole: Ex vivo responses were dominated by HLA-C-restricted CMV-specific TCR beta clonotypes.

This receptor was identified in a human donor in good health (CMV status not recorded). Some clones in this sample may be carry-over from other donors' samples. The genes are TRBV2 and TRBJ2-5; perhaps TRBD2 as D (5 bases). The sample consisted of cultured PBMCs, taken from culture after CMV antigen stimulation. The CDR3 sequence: CASSLASEGTQYF. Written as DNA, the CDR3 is TGTGCCAGCTCCTTAGCGAGTGAGGGGACCCAGTACTTC.